Below, 29 T cell receptor beta chains from the same sample are listed, as sequenced in a study of blood T cell repertoires in COVID-19. Sequencing used immunoSEQ multiplex PCR; TCRdb keeps in-frame clones, though not all of them. Of 250,000 or so clones in the sample, around 80% are singletons; the top ten hold 1.5% to 2%. The sample taken for sequencing was peripheral blood. The receptors originated from an elderly woman with acute or convalescent COVID-19.

V is TRBV7-3 and J is TRBJ2-3, with D perhaps TRBD1 (6 bases). There are 13 residues in the CDR3. Trimming took off 5 bases at V and 4 bases at J, with 10 bases between the two ends. From germline, CDR1 is SGHTA and CDR2 FQGTGA. CDR3 loop: CASSRRGSDTQYF. The CDR3 DNA sequence: TGTGCCAGCAGCCGCAGGGGCTCAGATACGCAGTATTTT.

In DNA, the CDR3 is TGTGCCACCAGTGACCAACGGAGGAGCTCCTACAATGAGCAGTTCTTC. It codes for CATSDQRRSSYNEQFF. The rearrangement links TRBV24-1 to TRBJ2-1, with D perhaps matching TRBD2 (5 bases). V lost 4 bases and J lost 0, with 12 bases in between. Germline CDR1 is KGHDR and CDR2 is SFDVKD. This CDR3 is built from 16 residues.

The chain couples TRBV29-1 to TRBJ2-7, with a tentative D call TRBD1 (6 bases). The CDR3 contains 17 residues. V was trimmed by 7 bases and J by 0 bases, leaving 25 bases between them. Germline V gene data show CDR1 as SQVTM and CDR2 as ANQGSEA. As DNA, the CDR3 is TGCAGCGCCGTACAGGGAGAACTCATCTTTAGCTCCTACGAGCAGTACTTC. Translating gives CSAVQGELIFSSYEQYF.

This chain joins TRBV15 and TRBJ2-3; D is possibly TRBD2 (5 bases). Looked up from germline, CDR1 is LNHNV and CDR2 is YYDKDF (reference sequence). V lost 7 bases and J 0 bases, leaving 8 bases between the germline ends. The CDR3 sequence is 13 residues long. Written as DNA, the CDR3 is TGTGCCACCAAGAGGACTAGCACAGATACGCAGTATTTT. Its protein is CATKRTSTDTQYF.

The rearrangement uses TRBV19 and TRBJ1-4; D gene unclear. V was shortened by 3 bases and J by 4 bases, with 9 bases between the two germline ends. The CDR3 is 14 amino acids. Germline loops: CDR1 LNHDA, CDR2 SQIVND (reference sequence). The CDR3 spells CASSMSGFNEKLFF. The CDR3 DNA is TGTGCCAGTAGTATGTCCGGGTTTAATGAAAAACTGTTTTTT.

The chain has TRBV12-3 or TRBV12-4 and TRBJ2-1; no firm D call. The CDR3 is 12 residues long. V gave up 2 bases and J gave up 4 bases, with 3 bases separating them. CDR3 DNA sequence: TGTGCCAGCAGTTTACAGTACAATGAGCAGTTCTTC. Translation: CASSLQYNEQFF.

The rearrangement joins TRBV19 to TRBJ1-5, with D maybe TRBD1 (5 bases). This CDR3 comprises 16 residues. The germline V gene has CDR1 LNHDA and CDR2 SQIVND (reference sequence). Trimming stripped 4 bases from V and 2 bases from J, with 15 bases between. CDR3 nucleotide sequence: TGTGCCAGTAGTAAAGGAGGGGAAGTGGGCAATCAGCCCCAGCATTTT. As protein: CASSKGGEVGNQPQHF.

This clone was detected a few times. The CDR3: CATSRDLGLYYEQYF. CDR3 DNA: TGTGCCACCAGCAGAGATCTGGGACTTTACTACGAGCAGTACTTC. The chain links TRBV15 to TRBJ2-7; a weak D match, TRBD2 (6 bases). Trimming cost V 0 bases and J 3 bases, with 12 bases left between them. This CDR3 comprises 15 residues. Per the germline V gene, CDR1 is LNHNV and CDR2 is YYDKDF (reference sequence). Full variable domain (remainder filled in from reference TRBV15 and TRBJ2-7): DAMVIQNPRYQVTQFGKPVTLSCSQTLNHNVMYWYQQKSSQAPKLLFHYYDKDFNNEADTPDNFQSRRPNTSFCFLDIRSPGLGDTAMYLCATSRDLGLYYEQYFGPGTRLTVT.

This chain uses TRBV2 with TRBJ2-5; 10 bases are shared with TRBD2. Per germline, CDR1 SNHLY and CDR2 FYNNEI. The ends lost 4 bases at V and 2 bases at J; junction bases unmatched: 10. The length of the CDR3 is 17 residues. CDR3 sequence reads: CASSGLAGALPQETQYF. CDR3 in DNA: TGTGCCAGCAGTGGGCTAGCGGGAGCACTCCCTCAAGAGACCCAGTACTTC.

The chain combines TRBV4-2 with TRBJ2-3; 14 positions agree with TRBD2. Germline V gene lookup returns CDR1 LGHNA and CDR2 YNFKEQ. This CDR3 is built from 16 residues. V dropped 5 bases and J dropped 4; count of bases not matched to a gene: 5. CDR3 coding DNA: TGTGCCAGCAGCTCGACTAGCGGGAGGGGCGCAGATACGCAGTATTTT. It specifies CASSSTSGRGADTQYF.

The chain recombines TRBV19 with TRBJ1-2; 9 bases map to TRBD1. V lost 7 bases and J lost 13; bases outside the gene matches: 13. This CDR3 region has 13 residues. In germline, CDR1 is LNHDA, CDR2 SQIVND (reference sequence). DNA of the CDR3: TGTGCCAGTATCAGACCCGGGACAGGGATTGCCACCTTC. This gives the protein CASIRPGTGIATF.

The chain uses TRBV5-5 and TRBJ2-7; TRBD1 might be the D (5 bases). The CDR3 totals 13 residues. V was cut by 4 bases and J by 2 bases, with 10 bases left in between. The germline CDR1 and CDR2 sequences are SGHKS and YYEKEE (reference sequence). Here the CDR3 DNA reads TGTGCCAGCAGCCAGGGATCAACCTACGAGCAGTACTTC. It codes for CASSQGSTYEQYF.

The V call is TRBV5-6, the J call TRBJ1-1, with unresolved D. Trimming took 2 bases from V and 7 from J, leaving 15 bases between them. Germline V gene data show CDR1 as SGHDT and CDR2 as YYEEEE. The CDR3 spans 14 residues. CDR3 amino acids: CASSFRGRALEAFF. CDR3 sequence (DNA): TGTGCCAGCAGCTTCCGGGGTCGGGCCCTTGAAGCTTTCTTT.

Points on this clone: The sample holds other DNA sequences that translate to the same CDR3. The chain joins TRBV7-2 to TRBJ1-1; D might be TRBD1 (6 bases). Trimming removed 5 bases from V and 1 base from J, with 8 bases in between. Germline lookup yields CDR1 SGHTA and CDR2 FQGNSA. This CDR3 is 13 amino acids long. The CDR3 region is CASSPQGNTEAFF. CDR3 DNA sequence: TGTGCCAGCAGCCCACAGGGGAACACTGAAGCTTTCTTT.

J is TRBJ1-2 and V is TRBV7-2; D is ambiguous. The V gene lost 2 bases and the J gene lost 5 bases, with 3 bases spanning the gap. Germline lookup yields CDR1 SGHTA and CDR2 FQGNSA. CDR3 length equals 11 residues. Here the CDR3 reads CASSLLYGYTF. In nucleotides, the CDR3 is TGTGCCAGCAGCTTACTGTATGGCTACACCTTC.

This rearrangement joins TRBV4-1 to TRBJ2-3; 12 nucleotides line up with TRBD1. The CDR3 length is 17 residues. The germline CDR1 and CDR2 sequences are MGHRA and YSYEKL. After removal of 2 bases from V and 7 bases from J, the junction contained 10 bases not matched to a gene. CDR3 sequence (DNA): TGCGCCAGCAGCCAAACCCCCGGGACAGGGGGCGCGAATACGCAGTATTTT. It encodes CASSQTPGTGGANTQYF.

The J gene is TRBJ1-2, the V gene TRBV5-1; D is ambiguous. The CDR3 length is 14 residues. The ends were cut back, 1 base at V and 0 bases at J, with 7 bases in the middle. CDR1 SGHRS and CDR2 YFSETQ come from the germline V gene. CDR3 in amino acids: CASSLNGANYGYTF. As DNA, the CDR3 is TGCGCCAGCAGCTTGAACGGAGCTAACTATGGCTACACCTTC. Full variable domain (outside the CDR3, taken from reference TRBV5-1 and TRBJ1-2): KAGVTQTPRYLIKTRGQQVTLSCSPISGHRSVSWYQQTPGQGLQFLFEYFSETQRNKGNFPGRFSGRQFSNSRSEMNVSTLELGDSALYLCASSLNGANYGYTFGSGTRLTVV.

J is TRBJ2-2 and V is TRBV6-2 or TRBV6-3; 11 bases map to TRBD2. Germline-derived CDR1 and CDR2 are MNHEY and SVGEGT. This CDR3 contains 16 residues. V lost 4 bases to trimming and J lost 6 bases; unmatched junction nucleotides: 7. CDR3 sequence reads: CASSSSGGRLAGELFF. The CDR3 nucleotides are TGTGCCAGCAGTTCTAGCGGGGGGCGCCTCGCCGGGGAGCTGTTTTTT.

The V call is TRBV10-3, the J call TRBJ2-2; possibly TRBD1 for D (5 bases). This CDR3 contains 14 residues. Germline assignment: CDR1 ENHRY and CDR2 SYGVKD. V was trimmed by 6 bases and J by 4 bases, leaving 12 bases between them. The CDR3 spells CAISPQGSTGELFF. The CDR3 DNA sequence: TGTGCCATCAGCCCGCAGGGTAGCACCGGGGAGCTGTTTTTT.

J is TRBJ2-7 and V is TRBV7-2, with 7 bases lining up with TRBD1. This CDR3 region has 14 residues. V dropped 3 bases and J dropped 5; count of bases not matched to a gene: 7. Germline CDR1 and CDR2: SGHTA and FQGNSA. The CDR3: CASSFKGGSDEQYF. CDR3 nucleotides: TGTGCCAGCAGCTTTAAAGGGGGCTCGGACGAGCAGTACTTC.

This chain uses TRBV6-5 with TRBJ1-6, with unresolved D. V was pared by 5 bases and J by 10 bases, with 15 bases between. CDR1 and CDR2 from the germline V gene are MNHEY and SVGAGI. The CDR3 is 14 residues long. CDR3 sequence (DNA): TGTGCCAGCAGTAGGACTGCCTTAGGGTCACCCCTCCACTTT. It codes for CASSRTALGSPLHF.

The chain couples TRBV6-2 or TRBV6-3 to TRBJ1-5; 8 bases line up with TRBD1. Germline assignment: CDR1 MNHEY and CDR2 SVGEGT. Losses at the gene ends were 5 bases for V and 6 bases for J; bases not matched to a gene: 9. The CDR3 consists of 15 residues. The CDR3 nucleotides read TGTGCCAGCAGTATGGACAGGGTTGGAGGTCAGCCCCAGCATTTT. This translates into CASSMDRVGGQPQHF.

The rearrangement joins TRBV19 to TRBJ2-3, with TRBD2 matching over 8 bases. V lost 3 bases to trimming and J lost 1 base; unmatched junction nucleotides: 12. This CDR3 contains 18 residues. Germline lookup yields CDR1 LNHDA and CDR2 SQIVND (reference sequence). CDR3 loop: CASSIWSAGGVGTDTQYF. In nucleotides, the CDR3 is TGTGCCAGTAGTATTTGGTCGGCCGGGGGGGTGGGCACAGATACGCAGTATTTT.

The rearrangement uses TRBV2 and TRBJ2-3, with 14 bases aligning to TRBD2. J was trimmed by 0 bases and V by 4 bases; bases with no gene match: 3. CDR3 length: 17 residues. Germline V lookup: CDR1 SNHLY, CDR2 FYNNEI. CDR3 DNA sequence: TGTGCCAGCAGTGGACTAGCGGGAGGGAGTAGCACAGATACGCAGTATTTT. Translation gives CASSGLAGGSSTDTQYF.

This chain uses TRBV19 with TRBJ1-5, with 7 bases aligning to TRBD1. There are 18 residues in the CDR3. J was trimmed by 0 bases and V by 7 bases; bases with no gene match: 15. Germline-derived CDR1 and CDR2 are LNHDA and SQIVND (reference sequence). The CDR3 spells CASTKGAGGAYSNQPQHF. The CDR3 bases are TGTGCCAGTACCAAGGGGGCAGGGGGAGCCTATAGCAATCAGCCCCAGCATTTT.

This clone was picked up one time. The CDR3 sequence is CASSLEGQGFGHADTQYF. In nucleotides, the CDR3 is TGTGCCAGCAGCTTAGAGGGACAGGGTTTTGGGCACGCAGATACGCAGTATTTT. This chain uses TRBV7-2 with TRBJ2-3; TRBD1 agrees at 9 bases. The CDR3 is 18 residues long. CDR1 is SGHTA, CDR2 FQGNSA, per germline. The junction had 12 bases not matched to a gene; V was cut back by 1 base and J by 4 bases.

This clone was counted only a few times. This chain joins TRBV2 and TRBJ2-2; 9 bases line up with TRBD2. Germline loops: CDR1 SNHLY, CDR2 FYNNEI. This CDR3 spans 15 amino acids. J was trimmed by 6 bases and V by 7 bases; bases with no gene match: 9. The CDR3 loop reads CASTAFSGGAGELFF. CDR3 nucleotides: TGTGCCAGCACCGCCTTTAGCGGGGGCGCCGGGGAGCTGTTTTTT.

V is TRBV27 and J is TRBJ1-1; D call uncertain. The CDR3 totals 14 residues. Germline V gene sequence: CDR1 MNHEY, CDR2 SMNVEV (reference sequence). Trimming cost V 4 bases and J 2 bases, with 11 bases left between them. This chain's CDR3 is CASSSGLINTEAFF. The CDR3 region has the DNA TGTGCCAGCAGTTCAGGATTAATCAACACTGAAGCTTTCTTT.

This clone has just a few counts. The V call is TRBV5-6, the J call TRBJ1-2, with D hard to call. V lost 1 base and J lost 5, with 15 bases in between. The germline V gene has CDR1 SGHDT and CDR2 YYEEEE. The CDR3 is made up of 15 amino acids. Here the CDR3 DNA reads TGTGCCAGCAGCTTGACCGGGAGGCATAATTATGGCTACACCTTC. Translated: CASSLTGRHNYGYTF. Complete variable domain (other parts from reference TRBV5-6 and TRBJ1-2): DAGVTQSPTHLIKTRGQQVTLRCSPKSGHDTVSWYQQALGQGPQFIFQYYEEEERQRGNFPDRFSGHQFPNYSSELNVNALLLGDSALYLCASSLTGRHNYGYTFGSGTRLTVV.